These T cell receptor beta chains were read from a single sample in a study of T cell repertoires in cytomegalovirus infection. TCRdb independently ran MiXCR on the reads; one entry per CDR3 protein. The sample yields 290,000 or so distinct CDR3 sequences, roughly 25% seen once. Sequenced sample: PBMCs. These receptors were collected from a human donor in good health (CMV status not recorded). Some clones in this sample may be carry-over from other donors' samples. CDR3s leave out the opening cysteine and the closing phenylalanine or tryptophan.

J gene | V gene | CDR3 protein
TRBJ1-2 | TRBV5-1 | ASSLGAASNYGYT
TRBJ2-2 | TRBV6-6 | ASSYLRQGDTGELF
TRBJ2-3 | TRBV15 | ATSRGLGATDTQY
TRBJ2-1 | TRBV7-2 | ASSSNAGLAVYNEQF
TRBJ2-5 | TRBV30 | AWSVGSPQETQY
TRBJ2-3 | TRBV4-3 | ASSQEYTDTQY
TRBJ1-2 | TRBV7-4 | ASSFPGRNYGYT
TRBJ2-2 | TRBV7-2 | ASSLAQDSPAGELF
TRBJ1-1 | TRBV5-1 | ASSLGDRSFTEAF
TRBJ2-7 | TRBV20-1 | SASRTGRSYEQY
TRBJ2-6 | TRBV27 | AIRSSGANVLT
TRBJ2-7 | TRBV6-6 | ASSSQLYEQY
TRBJ2-3 | TRBV15 | ATSRMQGMEFTDTQY
TRBJ2-7 | TRBV20-1 | SARDQVEQY
TRBJ1-5 | TRBV6-1 | ASSERRGGAGNQPQH
TRBJ2-7 | TRBV7-2 | ASSPRLAGADEQY
TRBJ2-7 | TRBV28 | ASYSEGISQY
TRBJ2-7 | TRBV7-2 | ASSLERVNEQY
TRBJ2-5 | TRBV7-6 | ASSLVWAETQY
TRBJ2-2 | TRBV11-2 | ASSRQTPGHANTGELF
TRBJ2-3 | TRBV6-6 | ASMDRGQGNTQY
TRBJ1-1 | TRBV29-1 | SVIPGVPNTEAF
TRBJ2-2 | TRBV19 | ASSPLTSSWNTGELF
TRBJ1-2 | TRBV28 | ASTTKGAGVSSRYT
TRBJ2-2 | TRBV28 | ASSLVGAGGTGELF
TRBJ2-2 | TRBV20-1 | SARLAGRNTGELF
TRBJ2-3 | TRBV7-2 | ASSLRGGTDTQY
TRBJ2-1 | TRBV6-1 | ASSGSWNEQF
TRBJ1-1 | TRBV6-1 | ASSSGGVVTEAF
TRBJ2-7 | TRBV7-2 | ASSLVGGTGSSSYEQY
TRBJ2-3 | TRBV20-1 | SAYPGSTDTQY
TRBJ2-5 | TRBV19 | ASADRVETQY
TRBJ2-5 | TRBV15 | ATSRDQGRLGETQY
TRBJ1-2 | TRBV6-5 | ASSSPRQGPFYGYT
TRBJ2-1 | TRBV24-1 | ATSITSGASYNEQF
TRBJ1-4 | TRBV7-2 | ASTKGQEGEKLF
TRBJ2-5 | TRBV29-1 | SVGESVRETQY
TRBJ2-7 | TRBV10-3 | AIGGELRPEEQY
TRBJ1-2 | TRBV28 | ASSLRGGGGYT
TRBJ2-7 | TRBV6-2/TRBV6-3 | ASKKAGEDEQY
TRBJ1-1 | TRBV19 | ASSDIKGGRTEAF
TRBJ1-5 | TRBV7-2 | ASSLGSGFNQPQH
TRBJ2-2 | TRBV7-3 | ASSFEGAGGELF
TRBJ1-4 | TRBV28 | ASNTGGEKLF
TRBJ1-1 | TRBV19 | ASRWVAEAF
TRBJ2-5 | TRBV7-8 | ASSLTREGETQY
TRBJ2-3 | TRBV20-1 | SARESTDTQY
TRBJ2-5 | TRBV6-2/TRBV6-3 | ASTRWGQAETQY
TRBJ2-6 | TRBV10-3 | AISEGDSGANVLT
TRBJ2-3 | TRBV13 | ASSPDRADTQY
TRBJ2-4 | TRBV7-2 | ASSLAFGSDGGIQY